This T cell receptor (beta chain) was sequenced for a study of blood T cell repertoires in COVID-19. Sequencing used immunoSEQ multiplex PCR; TCRdb keeps in-frame clones, though not all of them. Of a few hundred thousand clones listed, 65% to 90% were seen once; the top ten hold roughly 4%. J was trimmed by 3 bases and V by 1 base; bases with no gene match: 6. The germline V gene encodes CDR1 SGHVS and CDR2 FQNEAQ. This CDR3 spans 16 amino acids. The specimen was PBMCs or T cells enriched from blood (not recorded which). The receptor was isolated from a woman aged 30 to 39 who had been exposed to COVID-19. V gene TRBV7-8 combines with J gene TRBJ2-3; the match to TRBD2 covers 8 bases. The CDR3 loop reads CASSLDFSGVTDTQYF. The CDR3 nucleotides read TGTGCCAGCAGCTTAGACTTTAGCGGGGTAACAGATACGCAGTATTTT.